Following are 2 T cell receptor beta chains from one sample sequenced in a study of T cell responses to AZD1222 COVID-19 vaccine. TCRdb's table, derived via immunoSEQ multiplex PCR, lists solely in-frame clones and lacks some. The sample contains around 76,000 clones, 84% of which appear only once. Specimen: peripheral blood, collected on day 0 of AZD1222 vaccination. All receptors come from an adult in good health.

The chain employs TRBV6-5 and TRBJ1-3, with D uncertain. V lost 6 bases and J lost 6, with 18 bases in between. The germline CDR1 and CDR2 sequences are MNHEY and SVGAGI. CDR3 length: 15 amino acids. CDR3 sequence: CASSSSQLLENTIYF. The CDR3 region has the DNA TGTGCCAGCAGCTCATCACAGCTCTTGGAAAACACCATATATTTT.

V gene TRBV9 combines with J gene TRBJ1-6; possible D gene TRBD1, 5 bases. Germline loops: CDR1 SGDLS, CDR2 YYNGEE. V lost 3 bases and J lost 6, with 19 bases in between. The CDR3 extends over 17 amino acids. Written as DNA, the CDR3 is TGTGCCAGCAGCGCCCCCCCGAGACAGCGCCTTAATTCACCCCTCCACTTT. Protein sequence: CASSAPPRQRLNSPLHF. The complete variable domain, with remaining parts taken from reference TRBV9 and TRBJ1-6, reads DSGVTQTPKHLITATGQRVTLRCSPRSGDLSVYWYQQSLDQGLQFLIQYYNGEERAKGNILERFSAQQFPDLHSELNLSSLELGDSALYFCASSAPPRQRLNSPLHFGNGTRLTVT.